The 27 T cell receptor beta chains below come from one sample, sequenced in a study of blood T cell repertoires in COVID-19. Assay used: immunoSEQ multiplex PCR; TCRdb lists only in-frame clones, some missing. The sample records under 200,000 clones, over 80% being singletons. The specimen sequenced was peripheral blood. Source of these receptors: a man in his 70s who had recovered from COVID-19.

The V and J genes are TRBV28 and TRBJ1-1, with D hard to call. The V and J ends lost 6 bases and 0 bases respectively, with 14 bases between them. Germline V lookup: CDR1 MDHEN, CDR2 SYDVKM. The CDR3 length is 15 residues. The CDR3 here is CASSFQAGMNTEAFF. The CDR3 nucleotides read TGTGCCAGCAGCTTCCAGGCCGGGATGAACACTGAAGCTTTCTTT.

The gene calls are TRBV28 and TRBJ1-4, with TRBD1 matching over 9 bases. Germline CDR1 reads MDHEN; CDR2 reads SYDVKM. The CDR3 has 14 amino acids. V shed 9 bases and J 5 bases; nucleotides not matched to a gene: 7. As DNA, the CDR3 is TGTGCCAGTCACTCGACAGGGGGGAATGAAAAACTGTTTTTT. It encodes CASHSTGGNEKLFF.

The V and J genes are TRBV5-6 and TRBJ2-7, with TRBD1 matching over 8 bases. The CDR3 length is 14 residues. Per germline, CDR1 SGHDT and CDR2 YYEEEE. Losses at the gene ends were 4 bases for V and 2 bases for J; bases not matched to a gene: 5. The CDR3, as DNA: TGTGCCAGCAGCCCGGGACAGGCTCCCTACGAGCAGTACTTC. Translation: CASSPGQAPYEQYF.

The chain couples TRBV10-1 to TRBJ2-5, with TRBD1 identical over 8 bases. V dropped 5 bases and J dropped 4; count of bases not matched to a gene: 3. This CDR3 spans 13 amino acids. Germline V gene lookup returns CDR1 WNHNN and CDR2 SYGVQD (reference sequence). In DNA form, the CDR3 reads TGCGCCAGCAGTAAAGGACAGGGAGAGACCCAGTACTTC. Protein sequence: CASSKGQGETQYF.

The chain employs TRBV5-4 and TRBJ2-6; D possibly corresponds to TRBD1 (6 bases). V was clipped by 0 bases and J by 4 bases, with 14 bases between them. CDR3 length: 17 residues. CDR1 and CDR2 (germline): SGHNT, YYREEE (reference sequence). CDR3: CASSLGGRGAGANVLTF. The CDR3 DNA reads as TGTGCCAGCAGCTTGGGGGGCAGGGGAGCCGGGGCCAACGTCCTGACTTTC.

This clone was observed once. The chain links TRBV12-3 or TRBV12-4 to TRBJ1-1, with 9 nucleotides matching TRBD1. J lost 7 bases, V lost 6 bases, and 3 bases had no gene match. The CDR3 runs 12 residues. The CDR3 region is CASSWTGDEAFF. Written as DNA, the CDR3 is TGTGCCAGCAGCTGGACAGGGGATGAAGCTTTCTTT.

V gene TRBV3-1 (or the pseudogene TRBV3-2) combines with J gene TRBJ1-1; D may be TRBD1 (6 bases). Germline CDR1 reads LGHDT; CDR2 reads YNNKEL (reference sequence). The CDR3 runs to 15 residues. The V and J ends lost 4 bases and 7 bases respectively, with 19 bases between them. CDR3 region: CASSPLRGGKIEAFF. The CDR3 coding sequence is TGTGCCAGCAGCCCACTCAGAGGGGGTAAGATTGAAGCTTTCTTT.

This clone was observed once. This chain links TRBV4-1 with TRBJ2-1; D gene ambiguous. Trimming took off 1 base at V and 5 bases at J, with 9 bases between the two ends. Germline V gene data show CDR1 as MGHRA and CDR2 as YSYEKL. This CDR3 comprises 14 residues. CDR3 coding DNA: TGCGCCAGCAGCCAAGTAAGCTCGAACAATGAGCAGTTCTTC. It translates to CASSQVSSNNEQFF.

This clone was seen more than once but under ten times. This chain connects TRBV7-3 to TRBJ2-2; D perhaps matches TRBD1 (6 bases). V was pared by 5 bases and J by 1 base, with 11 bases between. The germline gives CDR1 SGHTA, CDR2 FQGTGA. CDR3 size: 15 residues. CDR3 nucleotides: TGTGCCAGCAGCCCCCAACAGGGGAACACCGGGGAGCTGTTTTTT. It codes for CASSPQQGNTGELFF. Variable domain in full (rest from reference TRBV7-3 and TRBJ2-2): GAGVSQTPSNKVTEKGKYVELRCDPISGHTALYWYRQSLGQGPEFLIYFQGTGAADDSGLPNDRFFAVRPEGSVSTLKIQRTERGDSAVYLCASSPQQGNTGELFFGEGSRLTVL.

CDR3 region: CAISESGLAGTDTQYF. The CDR3 bases are TGTGCCATCAGTGAGTCTGGACTAGCGGGCACAGATACGCAGTATTTT. The chain joins TRBV10-3 to TRBJ2-3; the match to TRBD2 covers 10 bases. The CDR3 loop spans 16 amino acids. Trimming removed 0 bases from V and 1 base from J; junction bases left unmatched: 1. Germline V gives CDR1 ENHRY, CDR2 SYGVKD.

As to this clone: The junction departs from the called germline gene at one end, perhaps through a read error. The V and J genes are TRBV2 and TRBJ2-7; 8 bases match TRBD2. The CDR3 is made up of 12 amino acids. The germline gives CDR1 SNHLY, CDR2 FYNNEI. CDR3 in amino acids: CASTVAGSFLPF. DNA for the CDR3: TGTGCCAGCACCGTAGCGGGGTCCTTCCTCCCCTTC.

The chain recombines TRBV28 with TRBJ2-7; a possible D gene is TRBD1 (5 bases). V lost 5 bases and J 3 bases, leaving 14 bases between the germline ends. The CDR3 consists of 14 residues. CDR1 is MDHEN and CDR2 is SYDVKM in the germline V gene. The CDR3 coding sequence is TGTGCCAGCAGTCCAGGGCCTACTTTCTACGAGCAGTACTTC. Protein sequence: CASSPGPTFYEQYF. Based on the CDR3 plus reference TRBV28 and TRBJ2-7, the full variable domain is DVKVTQSSRYLVKRTGEKVFLECVQDMDHENMFWYRQDPGLGLRLIYFSYDVKMKEKGDIPEGYSVSREKKERFSLILESASTNQTSMYLCASSPGPTFYEQYFGPGTRLTVT.

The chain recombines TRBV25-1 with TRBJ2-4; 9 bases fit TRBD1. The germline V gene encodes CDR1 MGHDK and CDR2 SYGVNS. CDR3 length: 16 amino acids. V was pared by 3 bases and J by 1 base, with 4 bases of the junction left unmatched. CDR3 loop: CASSDHGTGAKNIQYF. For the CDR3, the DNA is TGTGCCAGCAGTGACCACGGGACAGGGGCCAAAAACATTCAGTACTTC.

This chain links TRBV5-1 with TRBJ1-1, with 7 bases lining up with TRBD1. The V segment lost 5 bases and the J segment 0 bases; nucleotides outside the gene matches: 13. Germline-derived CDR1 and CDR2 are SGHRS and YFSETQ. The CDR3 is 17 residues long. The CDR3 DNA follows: TGCGCCAGCAGGGAGACACAGGGGAGAGGCATGAACACTGAAGCTTTCTTT. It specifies CASRETQGRGMNTEAFF.

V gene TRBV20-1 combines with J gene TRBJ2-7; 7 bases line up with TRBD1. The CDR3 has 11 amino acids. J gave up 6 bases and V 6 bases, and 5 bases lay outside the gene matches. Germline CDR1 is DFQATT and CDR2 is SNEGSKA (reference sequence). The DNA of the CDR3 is TGCAGTGCCCTACGGACAGGCGAGCAGTACTTC. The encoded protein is CSALRTGEQYF.

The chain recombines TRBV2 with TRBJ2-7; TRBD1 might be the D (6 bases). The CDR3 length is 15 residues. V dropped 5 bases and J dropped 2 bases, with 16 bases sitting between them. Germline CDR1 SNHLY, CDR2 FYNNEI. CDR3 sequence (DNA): TGTGCCAGCAGTTCTCAGGGGTCGCACACCTACGAGCAGTACTTC. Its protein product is CASSSQGSHTYEQYF.

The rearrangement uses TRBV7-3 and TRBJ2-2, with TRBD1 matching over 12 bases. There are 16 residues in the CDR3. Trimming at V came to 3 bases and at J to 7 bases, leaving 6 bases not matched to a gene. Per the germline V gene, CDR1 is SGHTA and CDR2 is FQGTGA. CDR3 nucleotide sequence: TGTGCCAGCAGCTTCGGGACAGGGGGCGACGGCGGGGAGCTGTTTTTT. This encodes CASSFGTGGDGGELFF.

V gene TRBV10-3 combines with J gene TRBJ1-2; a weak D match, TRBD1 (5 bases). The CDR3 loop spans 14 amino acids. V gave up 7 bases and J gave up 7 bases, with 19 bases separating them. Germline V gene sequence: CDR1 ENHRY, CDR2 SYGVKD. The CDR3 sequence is CAITTTQGVPGYTF. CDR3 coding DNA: TGTGCCATCACCACCACTCAGGGCGTTCCTGGCTACACCTTC.

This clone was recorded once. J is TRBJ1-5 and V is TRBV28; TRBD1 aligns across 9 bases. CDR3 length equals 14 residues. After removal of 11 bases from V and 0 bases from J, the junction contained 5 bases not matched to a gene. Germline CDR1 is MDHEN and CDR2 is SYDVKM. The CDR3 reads CAGQTGGSNQPQHF. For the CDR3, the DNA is TGTGCCGGCCAGACAGGGGGTAGCAATCAGCCCCAGCATTTT.

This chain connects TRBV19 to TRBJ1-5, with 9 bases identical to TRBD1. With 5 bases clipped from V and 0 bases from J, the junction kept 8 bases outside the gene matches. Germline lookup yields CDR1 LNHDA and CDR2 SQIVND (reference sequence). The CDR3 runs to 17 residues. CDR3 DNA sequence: TGTGCCAGTAGTGCATCCGGGACAGGGACTAGCAATCAGCCCCAGCATTTT. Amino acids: CASSASGTGTSNQPQHF.

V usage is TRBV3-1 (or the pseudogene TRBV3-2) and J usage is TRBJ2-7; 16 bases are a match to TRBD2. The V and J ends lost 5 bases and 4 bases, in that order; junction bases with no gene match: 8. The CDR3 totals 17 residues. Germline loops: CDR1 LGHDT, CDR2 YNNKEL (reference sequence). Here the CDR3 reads CASSYGTSGRAAYEQYF. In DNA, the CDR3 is TGTGCCAGCAGCTACGGGACTAGCGGGAGGGCCGCATACGAGCAGTACTTC.

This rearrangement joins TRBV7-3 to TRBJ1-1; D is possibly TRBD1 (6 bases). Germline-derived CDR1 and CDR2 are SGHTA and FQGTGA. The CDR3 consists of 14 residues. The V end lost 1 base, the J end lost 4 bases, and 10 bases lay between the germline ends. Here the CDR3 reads CASSLMGAGTEAFF. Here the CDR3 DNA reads TGTGCCAGCAGCTTAATGGGGGCCGGCACTGAAGCTTTCTTT.

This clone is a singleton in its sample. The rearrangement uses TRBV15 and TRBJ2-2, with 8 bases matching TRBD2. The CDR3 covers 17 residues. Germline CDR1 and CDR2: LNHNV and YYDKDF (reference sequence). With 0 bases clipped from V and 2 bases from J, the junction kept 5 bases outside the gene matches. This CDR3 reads CATSRDIGRANTGELFF. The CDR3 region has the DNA TGTGCCACCAGCAGAGATATCGGGAGGGCCAACACCGGGGAGCTGTTTTTT. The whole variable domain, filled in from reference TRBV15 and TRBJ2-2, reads DAMVIQNPRYQVTQFGKPVTLSCSQTLNHNVMYWYQQKSSQAPKLLFHYYDKDFNNEADTPDNFQSRRPNTSFCFLDIRSPGLGDTAMYLCATSRDIGRANTGELFFGEGSRLTVL.

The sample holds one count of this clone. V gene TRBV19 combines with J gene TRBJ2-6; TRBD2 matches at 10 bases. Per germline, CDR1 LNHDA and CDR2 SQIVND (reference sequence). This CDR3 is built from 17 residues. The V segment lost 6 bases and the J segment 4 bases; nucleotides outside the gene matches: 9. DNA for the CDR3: TGTGCCAGTAGACTGAGCGGGAGGGCCACGGGGGCCAACGTCCTGACTTTC. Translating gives CASRLSGRATGANVLTF. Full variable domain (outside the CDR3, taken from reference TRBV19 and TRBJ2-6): DGGITQSPKYLFRKEGQNVTLSCEQNLNHDAMYWYRQDPGQGLRLIYYSQIVNDFQKGDIAEGYSVSREKKESFPLTVTSAQKNPTAFYLCASRLSGRATGANVLTFGAGSRLTVL.

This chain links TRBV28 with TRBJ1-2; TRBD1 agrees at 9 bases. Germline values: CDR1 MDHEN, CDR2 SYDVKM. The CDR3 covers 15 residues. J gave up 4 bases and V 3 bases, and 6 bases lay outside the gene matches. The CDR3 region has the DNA TGTGCCAGCAGTTTCCCGGACAGGGGAGCCTATGGCTACACCTTC. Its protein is CASSFPDRGAYGYTF.

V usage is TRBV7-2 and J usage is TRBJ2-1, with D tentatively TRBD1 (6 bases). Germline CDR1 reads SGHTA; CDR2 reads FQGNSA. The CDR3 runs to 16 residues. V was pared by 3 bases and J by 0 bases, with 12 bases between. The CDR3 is CASSLGDTYSYNEQFF. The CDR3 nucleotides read TGTGCCAGCAGCTTGGGGGACACTTACTCCTACAATGAGCAGTTCTTC.

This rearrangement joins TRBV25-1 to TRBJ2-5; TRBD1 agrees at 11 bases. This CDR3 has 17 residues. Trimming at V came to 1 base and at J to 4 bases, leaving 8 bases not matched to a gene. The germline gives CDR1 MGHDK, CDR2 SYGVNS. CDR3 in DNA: TGTGCCAGCAGTGAATCTAGGACAGGGGGCGGATTAGAGACCCAGTACTTC. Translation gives CASSESRTGGGLETQYF.